This T cell receptor (beta chain) comes out of a study of blood T cell repertoires in COVID-19. Authors' methods: Using reference gene primer amplification, nucleated cell counts were estimated. TCRdb's copy holds only in-frame clones and misses some; the assay was immunoSEQ multiplex PCR. V and J calls and clone size are those listed in that table; D and trimming were worked out from the DNA. The data contain 95,000 to 150,000 clones, around 80% of them singletons. The CDR3 sequence is 11 residues long. V was clipped by 7 bases and J by 11 bases, with 16 bases between them. CDR1 is SGHNT and CDR2 is YYREEE in the germline V gene (reference sequence).

Source material: peripheral blood. The chain employs TRBV5-4 and TRBJ2-7; a weak D match, TRBD2 (5 bases). This receptor was taken from a man aged 60 to 75 with active or convalescent COVID-19. The CDR3: CASGGGRIEYF. The CDR3 region has the DNA TGTGCCAGCGGTGGCGGGCGAATAGAGTACTTC.